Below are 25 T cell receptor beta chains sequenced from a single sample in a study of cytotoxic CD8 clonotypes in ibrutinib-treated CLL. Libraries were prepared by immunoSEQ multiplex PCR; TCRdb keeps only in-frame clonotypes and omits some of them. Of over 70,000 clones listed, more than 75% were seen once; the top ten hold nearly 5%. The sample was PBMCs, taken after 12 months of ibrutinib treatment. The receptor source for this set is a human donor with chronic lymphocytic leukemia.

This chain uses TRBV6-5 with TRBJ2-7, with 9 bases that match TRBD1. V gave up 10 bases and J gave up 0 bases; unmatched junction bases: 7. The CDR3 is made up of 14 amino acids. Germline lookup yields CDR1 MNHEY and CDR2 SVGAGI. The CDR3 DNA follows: TGTGCCATCCGGACAGGGGACCCCTCCTACGAGCAGTACTTC. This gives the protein CAIRTGDPSYEQYF.

In DNA form, the CDR3 reads TGTGCCAGCAGTTCCCTAGGTCTGGCGACCCAGTACTTC. Protein product: CASSSLGLATQYF. The genes are TRBV27 and TRBJ2-5; no definite D call. The V gene lost 4 bases and the J gene lost 7 bases, with 13 bases spanning the gap. In germline, CDR1 is MNHEY, CDR2 SMNVEV (reference sequence). The CDR3 totals 13 residues.

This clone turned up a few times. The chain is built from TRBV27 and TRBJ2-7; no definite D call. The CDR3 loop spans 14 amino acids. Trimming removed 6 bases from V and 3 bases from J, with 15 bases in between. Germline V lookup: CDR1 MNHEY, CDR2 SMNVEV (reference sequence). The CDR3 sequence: CASSPTGPHYEQYF. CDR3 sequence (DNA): TGTGCCAGCAGCCCGACCGGGCCCCACTACGAGCAGTACTTC.

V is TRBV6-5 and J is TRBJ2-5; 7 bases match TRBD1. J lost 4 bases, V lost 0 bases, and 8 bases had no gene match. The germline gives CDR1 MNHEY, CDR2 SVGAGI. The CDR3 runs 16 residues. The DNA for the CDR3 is TGTGCCAGCAGTTACTCAGGTCTGGCAGGGGGAGAGACCCAGTACTTC. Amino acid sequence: CASSYSGLAGGETQYF.

The CDR3 protein is CASRVNTEAFF. CDR3 nucleotides: TGTGCCAGCAGGGTGAACACTGAAGCTTTCTTT. The chain employs TRBV6-1 and TRBJ1-1; the D is unclear. V dropped 6 bases and J dropped 0 bases, with 2 bases sitting between them. CDR1 is MNHNS, CDR2 SASEGT, per germline. The CDR3 sequence is 11 residues long.

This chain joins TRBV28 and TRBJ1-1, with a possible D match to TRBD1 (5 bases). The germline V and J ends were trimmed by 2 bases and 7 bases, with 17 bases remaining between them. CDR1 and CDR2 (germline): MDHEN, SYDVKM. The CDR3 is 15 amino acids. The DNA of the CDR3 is TGTGCCAGCAGTTTAGCCGGGACGGCAAGGGGTGAAGCTTTCTTT. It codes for CASSLAGTARGEAFF.

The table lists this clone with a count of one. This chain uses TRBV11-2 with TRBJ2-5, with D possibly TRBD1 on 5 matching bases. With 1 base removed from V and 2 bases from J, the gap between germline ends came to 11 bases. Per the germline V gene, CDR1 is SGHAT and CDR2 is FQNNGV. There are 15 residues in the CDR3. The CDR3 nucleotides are TGTGCCAGCAGCTTAGGTTGGCAGGGACAAGAGACCCAGTACTTC. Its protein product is CASSLGWQGQETQYF.

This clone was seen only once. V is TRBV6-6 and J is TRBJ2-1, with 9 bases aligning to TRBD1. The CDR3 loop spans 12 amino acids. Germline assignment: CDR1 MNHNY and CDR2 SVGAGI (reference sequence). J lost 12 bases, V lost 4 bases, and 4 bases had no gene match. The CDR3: CASSSQGAGQFF. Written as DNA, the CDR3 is TGTGCCAGCAGTTCACAGGGGGCGGGGCAGTTCTTC.

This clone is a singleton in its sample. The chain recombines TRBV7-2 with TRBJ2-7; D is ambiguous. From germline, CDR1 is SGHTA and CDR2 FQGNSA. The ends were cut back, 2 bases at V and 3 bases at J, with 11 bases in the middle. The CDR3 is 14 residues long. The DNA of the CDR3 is TGTGCCAGCAGCTTAAGGGTGGTCGACTACGAGCAGTACTTC. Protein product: CASSLRVVDYEQYF.

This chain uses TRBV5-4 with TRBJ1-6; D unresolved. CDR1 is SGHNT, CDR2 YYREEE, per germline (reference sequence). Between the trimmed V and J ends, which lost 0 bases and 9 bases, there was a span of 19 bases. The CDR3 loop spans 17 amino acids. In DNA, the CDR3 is TGTGCCAGCAGCTTGGGTAGCGGCGCAGAGCTTGCTTCACCCCTCCACTTT. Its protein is CASSLGSGAELASPLHF.

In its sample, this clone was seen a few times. CDR3 in DNA: TGTGCCAGCAGCCAACCCGGGACAGGGGGCCCGTGGCACCAGCATTTT. Encoded protein: CASSQPGTGGPWHQHF. J is TRBJ1-5 and V is TRBV28, with TRBD1 matching 12 bases. The germline V gene encodes CDR1 MDHEN and CDR2 SYDVKM. This CDR3 comprises 16 residues. Losses at the gene ends were 6 bases for V and 12 bases for J; bases not matched to a gene: 15.

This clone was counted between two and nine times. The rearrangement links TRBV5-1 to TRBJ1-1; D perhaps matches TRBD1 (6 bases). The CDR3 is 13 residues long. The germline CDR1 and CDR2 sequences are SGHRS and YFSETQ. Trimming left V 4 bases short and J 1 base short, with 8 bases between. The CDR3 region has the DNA TGCGCCAGCAGCAGGACAGCGAACACTGAAGCTTTCTTT. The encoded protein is CASSRTANTEAFF.

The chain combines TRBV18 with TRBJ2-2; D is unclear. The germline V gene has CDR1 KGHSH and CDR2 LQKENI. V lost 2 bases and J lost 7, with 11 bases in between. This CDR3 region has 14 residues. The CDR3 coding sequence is TGTGCCAGCTCACCATCCGTGGTGGGCGGGGAGCTGTTTTTT. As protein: CASSPSVVGGELFF. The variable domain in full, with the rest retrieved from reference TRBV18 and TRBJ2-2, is NAGVMQNPRHLVRRRGQEARLRCSPMKGHSHVYWYRQLPEEGLKFMVYLQKENIIDESGMPKERFSAEFPKEGPSILRIQQVVRGDSAAYFCASSPSVVGGELFFGEGSRLTVL.

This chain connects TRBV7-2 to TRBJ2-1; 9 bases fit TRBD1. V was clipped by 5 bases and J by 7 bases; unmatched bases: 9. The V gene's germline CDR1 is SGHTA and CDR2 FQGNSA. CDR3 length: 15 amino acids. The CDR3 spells CASSPWTGDGNEQFF. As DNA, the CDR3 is TGTGCCAGCAGCCCATGGACAGGGGATGGGAATGAGCAGTTCTTC. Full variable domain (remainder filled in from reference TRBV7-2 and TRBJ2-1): GAGVSQSPSNKVTEKGKDVELRCDPISGHTALYWYRQSLGQGLEFLIYFQGNSAPDKSGLPSDRFSAERTGGSVSTLTIQRTQQEDSAVYLCASSPWTGDGNEQFFGPGTRLTVL.

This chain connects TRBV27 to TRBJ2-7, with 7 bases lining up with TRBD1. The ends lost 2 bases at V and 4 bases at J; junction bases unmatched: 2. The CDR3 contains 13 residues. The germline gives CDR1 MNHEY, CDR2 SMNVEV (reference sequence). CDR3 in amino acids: CASSLGRGYEQYF. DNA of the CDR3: TGTGCCAGCAGTTTAGGCAGGGGGTACGAGCAGTACTTC.

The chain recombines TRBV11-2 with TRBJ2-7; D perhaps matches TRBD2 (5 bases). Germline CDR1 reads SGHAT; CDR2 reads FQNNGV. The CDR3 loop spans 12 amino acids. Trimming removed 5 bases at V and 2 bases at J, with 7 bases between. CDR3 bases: TGTGCCAGCAGCCACGGGACCTACGAGCAGTACTTC. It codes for CASSHGTYEQYF.

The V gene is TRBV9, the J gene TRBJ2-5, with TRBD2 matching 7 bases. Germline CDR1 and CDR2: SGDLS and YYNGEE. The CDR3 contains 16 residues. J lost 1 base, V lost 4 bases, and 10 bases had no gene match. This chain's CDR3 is CASSHDSGGSQETQYF. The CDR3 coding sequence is TGTGCCAGCAGCCACGACTCCGGGGGGTCCCAAGAGACCCAGTACTTC.

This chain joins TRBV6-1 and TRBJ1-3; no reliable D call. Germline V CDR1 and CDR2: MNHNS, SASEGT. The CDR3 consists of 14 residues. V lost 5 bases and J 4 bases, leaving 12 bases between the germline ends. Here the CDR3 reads CASSRMEGGNTIYF. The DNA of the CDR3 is TGTGCCAGCAGTCGAATGGAAGGGGGAAACACCATATATTTT.

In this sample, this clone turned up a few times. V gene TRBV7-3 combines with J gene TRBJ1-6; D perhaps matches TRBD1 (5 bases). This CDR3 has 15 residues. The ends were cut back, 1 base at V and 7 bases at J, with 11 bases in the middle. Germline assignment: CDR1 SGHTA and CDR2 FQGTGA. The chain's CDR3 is CASSLNGGINSPLHF. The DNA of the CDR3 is TGTGCCAGCAGCTTAAATGGGGGGATCAATTCACCCCTCCACTTT.

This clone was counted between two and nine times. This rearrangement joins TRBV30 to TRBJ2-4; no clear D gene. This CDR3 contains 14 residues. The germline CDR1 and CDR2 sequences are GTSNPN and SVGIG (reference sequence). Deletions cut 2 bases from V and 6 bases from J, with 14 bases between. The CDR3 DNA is TGTGCCTGGAGTACCCTACGCCCGGGAAACATTCAGTACTTC. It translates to CAWSTLRPGNIQYF.

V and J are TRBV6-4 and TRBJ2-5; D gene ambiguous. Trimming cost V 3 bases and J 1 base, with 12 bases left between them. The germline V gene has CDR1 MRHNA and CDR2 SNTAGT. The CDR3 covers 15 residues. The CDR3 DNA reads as TGTGCCAGCAGTGAGGGTGGCGGCGGCCAAGAGACCCAGTACTTC. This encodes CASSEGGGGQETQYF.

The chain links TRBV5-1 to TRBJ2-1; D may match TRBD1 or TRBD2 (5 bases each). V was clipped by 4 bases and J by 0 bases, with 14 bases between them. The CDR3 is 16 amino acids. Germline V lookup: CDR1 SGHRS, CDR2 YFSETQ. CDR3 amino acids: CASSRDPPSSYNEQFF. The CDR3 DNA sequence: TGCGCCAGCAGCCGGGACCCCCCGAGCTCCTACAATGAGCAGTTCTTC.

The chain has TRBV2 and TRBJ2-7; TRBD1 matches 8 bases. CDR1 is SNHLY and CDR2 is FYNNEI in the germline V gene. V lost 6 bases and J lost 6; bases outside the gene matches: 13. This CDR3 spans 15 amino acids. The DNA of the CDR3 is TGTGCCAGCAGCGATAGACAGGGGCGGACGGGCGAGCAGTACTTC. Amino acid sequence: CASSDRQGRTGEQYF.

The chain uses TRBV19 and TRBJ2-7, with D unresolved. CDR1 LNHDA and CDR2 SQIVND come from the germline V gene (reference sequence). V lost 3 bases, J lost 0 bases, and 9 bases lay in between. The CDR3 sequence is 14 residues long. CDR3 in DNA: TGTGCCAGTAGTATTAGGGTTAGCTCCTACGAGCAGTACTTC. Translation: CASSIRVSSYEQYF.

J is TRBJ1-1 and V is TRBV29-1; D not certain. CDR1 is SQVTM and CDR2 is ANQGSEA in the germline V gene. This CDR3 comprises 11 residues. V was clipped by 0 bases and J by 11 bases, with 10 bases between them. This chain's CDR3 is CSVEDSAGAFF. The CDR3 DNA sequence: TGCAGCGTTGAAGATTCCGCGGGGGCTTTCTTT.